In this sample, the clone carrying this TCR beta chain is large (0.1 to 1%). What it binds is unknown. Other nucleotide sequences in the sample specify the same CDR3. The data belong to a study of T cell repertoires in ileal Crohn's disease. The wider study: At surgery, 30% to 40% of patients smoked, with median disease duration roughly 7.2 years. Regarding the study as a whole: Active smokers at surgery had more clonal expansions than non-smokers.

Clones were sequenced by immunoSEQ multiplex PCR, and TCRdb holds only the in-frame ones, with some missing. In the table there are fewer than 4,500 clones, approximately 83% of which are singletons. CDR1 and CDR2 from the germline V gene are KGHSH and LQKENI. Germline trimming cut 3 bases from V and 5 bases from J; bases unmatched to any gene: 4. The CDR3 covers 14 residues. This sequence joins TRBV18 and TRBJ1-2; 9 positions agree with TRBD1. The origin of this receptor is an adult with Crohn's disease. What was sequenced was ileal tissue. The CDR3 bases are TGTGCCAGCTCACCGGGACAGGGATTGTATGGCTACACCTTC. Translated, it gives CASSPGQGLYGYTF. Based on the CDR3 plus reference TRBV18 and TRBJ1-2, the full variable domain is NAGVMQNPRHLVRRRGQEARLRCSPMKGHSHVYWYRQLPEEGLKFMVYLQKENIIDESGMPKERFSAEFPKEGPSILRIQQVVRGDSAAYFCASSPGQGLYGYTFGSGTRLTVV.